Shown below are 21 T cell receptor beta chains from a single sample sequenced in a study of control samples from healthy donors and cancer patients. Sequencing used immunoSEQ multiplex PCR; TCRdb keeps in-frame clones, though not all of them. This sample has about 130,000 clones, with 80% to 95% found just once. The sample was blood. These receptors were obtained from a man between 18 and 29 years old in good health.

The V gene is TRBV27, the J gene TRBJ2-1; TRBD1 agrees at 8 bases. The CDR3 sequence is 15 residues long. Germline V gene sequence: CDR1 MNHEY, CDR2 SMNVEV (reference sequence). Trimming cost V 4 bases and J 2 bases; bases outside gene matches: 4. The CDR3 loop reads CASSSGTGAYNEQFF. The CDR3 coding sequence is TGTGCCAGCAGTTCAGGGACAGGAGCCTACAATGAGCAGTTCTTC.

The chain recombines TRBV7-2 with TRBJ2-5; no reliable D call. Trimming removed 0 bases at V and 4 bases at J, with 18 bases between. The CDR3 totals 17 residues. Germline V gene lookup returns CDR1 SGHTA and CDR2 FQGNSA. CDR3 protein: CASSLARSAVVSETQYF. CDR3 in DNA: TGTGCCAGCAGCTTAGCGCGGAGCGCAGTTGTTTCAGAGACCCAGTACTTC. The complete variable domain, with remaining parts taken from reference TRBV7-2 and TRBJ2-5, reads GAGVSQSPSNKVTEKGKDVELRCDPISGHTALYWYRQSLGQGLEFLIYFQGNSAPDKSGLPSDRFSAERTGGSVSTLTIQRTQQEDSAVYLCASSLARSAVVSETQYFGPGTRLLVL.

CDR3 residues: CASSKHPTGGEKLFF. The DNA for the CDR3 is TGCGCCAGCAGCAAACACCCGACAGGGGGGGAAAAACTGTTTTTT. The V call is TRBV4-1, the J call TRBJ1-4; TRBD1 matches 9 bases. J gave up 8 bases and V 5 bases, and 9 bases lay outside the gene matches. The CDR3 contains 15 residues. Per germline, CDR1 MGHRA and CDR2 YSYEKL.

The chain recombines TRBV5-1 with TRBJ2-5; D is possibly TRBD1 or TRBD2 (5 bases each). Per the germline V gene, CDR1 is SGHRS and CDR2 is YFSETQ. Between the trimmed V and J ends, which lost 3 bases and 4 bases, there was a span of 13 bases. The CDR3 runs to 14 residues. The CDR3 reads CASSYQGAGETQYF. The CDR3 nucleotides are TGCGCCAGCAGCTATCAGGGCGCGGGAGAGACCCAGTACTTC.

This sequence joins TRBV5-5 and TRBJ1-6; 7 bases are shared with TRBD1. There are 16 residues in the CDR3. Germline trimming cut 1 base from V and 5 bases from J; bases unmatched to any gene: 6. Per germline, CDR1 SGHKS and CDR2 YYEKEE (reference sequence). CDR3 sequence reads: CASSLFTGTDNSPLHF. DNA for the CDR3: TGTGCCAGCAGCTTGTTTACCGGGACAGATAATTCACCCCTCCACTTT.

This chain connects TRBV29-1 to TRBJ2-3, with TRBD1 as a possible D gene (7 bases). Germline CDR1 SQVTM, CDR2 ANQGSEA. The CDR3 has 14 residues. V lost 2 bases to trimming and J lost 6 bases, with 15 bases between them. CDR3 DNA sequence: TGCAGCGTTGAAATCAGGGGGGACGGGGATACGCAGTATTTT. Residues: CSVEIRGDGDTQYF.

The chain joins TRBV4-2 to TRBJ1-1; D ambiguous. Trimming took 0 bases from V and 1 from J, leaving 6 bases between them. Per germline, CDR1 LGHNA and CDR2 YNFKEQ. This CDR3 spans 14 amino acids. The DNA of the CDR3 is TGTGCCAGCAGCCAAGATCCGACGAACACTGAAGCTTTCTTT. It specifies CASSQDPTNTEAFF.

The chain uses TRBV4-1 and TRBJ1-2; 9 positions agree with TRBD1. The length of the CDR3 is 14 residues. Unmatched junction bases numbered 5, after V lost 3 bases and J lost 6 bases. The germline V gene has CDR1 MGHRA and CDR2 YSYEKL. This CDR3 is CASSQRQGEHGYTF. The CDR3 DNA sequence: TGCGCCAGCAGCCAGAGACAGGGGGAACATGGCTACACCTTC.

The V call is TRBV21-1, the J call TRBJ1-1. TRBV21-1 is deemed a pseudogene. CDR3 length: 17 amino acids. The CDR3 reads CASSRSGAGREVTEAFF. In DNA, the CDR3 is TGTGCCAGCAGCAGATCCGGGGCAGGCAGGGAGGTCACTGAAGCTTTCTTT.

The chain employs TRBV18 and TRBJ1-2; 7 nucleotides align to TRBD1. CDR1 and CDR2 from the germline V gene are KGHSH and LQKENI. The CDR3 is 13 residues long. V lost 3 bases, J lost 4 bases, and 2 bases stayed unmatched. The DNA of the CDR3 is TGTGCCAGCTCACCTTGGGACAGCTATGGCTACACCTTC. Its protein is CASSPWDSYGYTF.

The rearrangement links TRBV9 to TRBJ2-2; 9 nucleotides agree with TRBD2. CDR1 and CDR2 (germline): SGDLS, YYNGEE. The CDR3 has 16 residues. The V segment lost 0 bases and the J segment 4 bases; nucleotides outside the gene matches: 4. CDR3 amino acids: CASSVGPAGGTGELFF. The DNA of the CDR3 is TGTGCCAGCAGCGTAGGGCCAGCGGGGGGCACCGGGGAGCTGTTTTTT.

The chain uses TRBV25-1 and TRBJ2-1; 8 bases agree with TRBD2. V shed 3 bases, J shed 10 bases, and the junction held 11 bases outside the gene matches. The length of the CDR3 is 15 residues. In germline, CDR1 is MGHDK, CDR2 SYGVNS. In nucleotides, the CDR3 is TGTGCCAGCAGTGACGCGGGAGGTGTGTCCTGGGAGCAGTTCTTC. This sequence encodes CASSDAGGVSWEQFF.

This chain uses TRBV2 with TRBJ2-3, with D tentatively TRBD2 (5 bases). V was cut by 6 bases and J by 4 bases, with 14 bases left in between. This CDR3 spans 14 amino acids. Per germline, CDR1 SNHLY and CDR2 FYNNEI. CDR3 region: CASREEVIPDTQYF. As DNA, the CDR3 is TGTGCCAGCAGAGAGGAGGTTATCCCAGATACGCAGTATTTT.

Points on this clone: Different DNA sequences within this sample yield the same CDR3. The CDR3 loop reads CASSLGLAGFQETQYF. CDR3 bases: TGCGCCAGCAGCCTGGGCCTAGCGGGTTTCCAAGAGACCCAGTACTTC. This sequence joins TRBV5-1 and TRBJ2-5; 8 nucleotides align to TRBD2. Germline CDR1 and CDR2: SGHRS and YFSETQ. V was clipped by 4 bases and J by 1 base; unmatched bases: 9. This CDR3 spans 16 amino acids. The full variable domain, in which reference TRBV5-1 and TRBJ2-5 provide the parts outside the CDR3, is KAGVTQTPRYLIKTRGQQVTLSCSPISGHRSVSWYQQTPGQGLQFLFEYFSETQRNKGNFPGRFSGRQFSNSRSEMNVSTLELGDSALYLCASSLGLAGFQETQYFGPGTRLLVL.

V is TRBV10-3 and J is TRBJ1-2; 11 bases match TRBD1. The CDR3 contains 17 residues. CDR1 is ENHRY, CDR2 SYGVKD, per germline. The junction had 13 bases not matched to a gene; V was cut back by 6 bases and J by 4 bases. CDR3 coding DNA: TGTGCCATCAGCCCGACCGGGACAGGGGGTTGGGGCTATGGCTACACCTTC. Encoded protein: CAISPTGTGGWGYGYTF.

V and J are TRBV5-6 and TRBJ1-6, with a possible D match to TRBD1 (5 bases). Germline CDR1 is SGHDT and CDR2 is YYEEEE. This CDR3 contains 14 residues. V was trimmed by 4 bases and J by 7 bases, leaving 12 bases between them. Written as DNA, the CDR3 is TGTGCCAGCAGCCCCGGGACGCGGAATTCACCCCTCCACTTT. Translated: CASSPGTRNSPLHF.

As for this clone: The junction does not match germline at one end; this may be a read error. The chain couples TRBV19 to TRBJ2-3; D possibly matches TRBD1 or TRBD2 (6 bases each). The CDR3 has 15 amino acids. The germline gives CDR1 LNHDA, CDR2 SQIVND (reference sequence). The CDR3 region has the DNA TGTGCCAGTAGTTTAGACCCGGGGGCCACAGATACGCAGTATTTT. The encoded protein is CASSLDPGATDTQYF.

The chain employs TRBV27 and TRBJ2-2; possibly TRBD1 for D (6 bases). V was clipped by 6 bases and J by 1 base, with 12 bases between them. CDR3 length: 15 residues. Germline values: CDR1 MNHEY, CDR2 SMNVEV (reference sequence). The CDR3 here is CASRTGTLNTGELFF. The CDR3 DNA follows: TGTGCCAGCAGAACCGGGACACTGAACACCGGGGAGCTGTTTTTT.

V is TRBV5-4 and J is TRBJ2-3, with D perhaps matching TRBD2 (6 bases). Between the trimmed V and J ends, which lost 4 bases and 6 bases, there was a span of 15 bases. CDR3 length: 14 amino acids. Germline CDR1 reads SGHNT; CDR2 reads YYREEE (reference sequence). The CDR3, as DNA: TGTGCCAGCAGCCCGGGACTGATTGTGGATACGCAGTATTTT. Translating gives CASSPGLIVDTQYF. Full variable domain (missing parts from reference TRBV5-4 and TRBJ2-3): ETGVTQSPTHLIKTRGQQVTLRCSSQSGHNTVSWYQQALGQGPQFIFQYYREEENGRGNFPPRFSGLQFPNYSSELNVNALELDDSALYLCASSPGLIVDTQYFGPGTRLTVL.

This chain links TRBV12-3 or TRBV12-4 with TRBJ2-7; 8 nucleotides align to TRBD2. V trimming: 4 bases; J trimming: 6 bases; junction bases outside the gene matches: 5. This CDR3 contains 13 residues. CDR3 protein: CASSSREGGEQYV. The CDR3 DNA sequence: TGTGCCAGCAGTTCCCGGGAGGGAGGCGAGCAGTACGTC.

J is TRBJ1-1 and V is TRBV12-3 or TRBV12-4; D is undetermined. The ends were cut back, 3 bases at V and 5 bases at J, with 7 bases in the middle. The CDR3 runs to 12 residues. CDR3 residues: CASSFRETEAFF. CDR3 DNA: TGTGCCAGCAGTTTCCGAGAAACTGAAGCTTTCTTT.